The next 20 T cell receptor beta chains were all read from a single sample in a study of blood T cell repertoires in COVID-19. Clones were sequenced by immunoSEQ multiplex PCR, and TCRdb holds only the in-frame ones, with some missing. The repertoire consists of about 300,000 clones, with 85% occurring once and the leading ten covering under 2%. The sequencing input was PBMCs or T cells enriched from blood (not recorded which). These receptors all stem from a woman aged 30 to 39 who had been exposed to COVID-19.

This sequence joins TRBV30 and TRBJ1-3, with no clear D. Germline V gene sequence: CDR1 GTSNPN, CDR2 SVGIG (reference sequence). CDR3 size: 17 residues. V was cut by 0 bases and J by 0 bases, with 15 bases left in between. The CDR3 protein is CAWSVIPGVVSGNTIYF. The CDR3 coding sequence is TGTGCCTGGAGTGTAATCCCGGGAGTTGTCTCTGGAAACACCATATATTTT. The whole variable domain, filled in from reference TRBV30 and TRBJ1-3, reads SQTIHQWPATLVQPVGSPLSLECTVEGTSNPNLYWYRQAAGRGLQLLFYSVGIGQISSEVPQNLSASRPQDRQFILSSKKLLLSDSGFYLCAWSVIPGVVSGNTIYFGEGSWLTVV.

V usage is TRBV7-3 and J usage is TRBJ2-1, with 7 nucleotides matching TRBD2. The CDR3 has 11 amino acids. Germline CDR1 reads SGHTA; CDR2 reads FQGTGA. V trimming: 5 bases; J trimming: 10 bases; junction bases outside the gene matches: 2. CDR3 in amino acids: CASSISGEQFF. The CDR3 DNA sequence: TGTGCCAGCAGCATTAGCGGGGAGCAGTTCTTC.

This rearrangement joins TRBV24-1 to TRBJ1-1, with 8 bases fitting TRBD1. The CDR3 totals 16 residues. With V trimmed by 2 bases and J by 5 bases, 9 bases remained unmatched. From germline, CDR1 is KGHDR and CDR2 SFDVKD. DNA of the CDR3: TGTGCCACCAGTGATTCCTCCCCACAGGGGGTAACTGAAGCTTTCTTT. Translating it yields CATSDSSPQGVTEAFF.

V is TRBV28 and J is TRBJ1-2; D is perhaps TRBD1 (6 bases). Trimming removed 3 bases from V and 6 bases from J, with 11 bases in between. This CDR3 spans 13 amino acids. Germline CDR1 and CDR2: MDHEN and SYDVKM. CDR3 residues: CASSLGGGNGYTF. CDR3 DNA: TGTGCCAGCAGTTTGGGAGGGGGGAATGGCTACACCTTC.

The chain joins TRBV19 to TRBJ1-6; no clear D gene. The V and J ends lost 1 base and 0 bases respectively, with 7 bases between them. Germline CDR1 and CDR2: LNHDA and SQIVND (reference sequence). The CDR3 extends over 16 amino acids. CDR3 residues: CASSIGGSSYNSPLHF. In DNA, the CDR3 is TGTGCCAGTAGTATAGGAGGGAGCTCCTATAATTCACCCCTCCACTTT.

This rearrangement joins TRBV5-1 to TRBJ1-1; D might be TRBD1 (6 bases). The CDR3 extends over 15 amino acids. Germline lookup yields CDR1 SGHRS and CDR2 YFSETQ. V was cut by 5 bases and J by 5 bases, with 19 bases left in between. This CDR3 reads CASREVGGAPTEAFF. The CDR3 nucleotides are TGCGCCAGCAGAGAGGTAGGGGGGGCCCCTACTGAAGCTTTCTTT.

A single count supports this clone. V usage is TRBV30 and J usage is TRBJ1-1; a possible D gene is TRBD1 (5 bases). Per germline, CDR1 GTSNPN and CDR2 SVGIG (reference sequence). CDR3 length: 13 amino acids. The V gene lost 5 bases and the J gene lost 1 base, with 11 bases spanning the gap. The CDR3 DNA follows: TGTGCCTGGGGGAGACAGCAGAACACTGAAGCTTTCTTT. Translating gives CAWGRQQNTEAFF.

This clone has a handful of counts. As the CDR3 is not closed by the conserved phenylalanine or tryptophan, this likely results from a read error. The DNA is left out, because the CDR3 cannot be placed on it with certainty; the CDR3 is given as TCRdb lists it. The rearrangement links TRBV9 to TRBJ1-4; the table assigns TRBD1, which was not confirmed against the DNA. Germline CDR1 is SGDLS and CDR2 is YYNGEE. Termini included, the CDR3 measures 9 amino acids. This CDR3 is CVRPGTGVG.

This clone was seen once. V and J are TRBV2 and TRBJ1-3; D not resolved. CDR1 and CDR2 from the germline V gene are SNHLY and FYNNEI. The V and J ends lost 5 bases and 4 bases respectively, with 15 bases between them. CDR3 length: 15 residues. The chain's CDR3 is CASSYDTSSGNTIYF. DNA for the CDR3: TGTGCCAGCAGTTATGACACCTCCTCGGGAAACACCATATATTTT.

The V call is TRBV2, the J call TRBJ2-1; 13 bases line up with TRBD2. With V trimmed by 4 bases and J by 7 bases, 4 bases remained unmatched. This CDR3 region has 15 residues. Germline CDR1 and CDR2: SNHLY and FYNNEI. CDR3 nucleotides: TGTGCCAGCAGTGGACTAGCGGGAGGTCTGAATGAGCAGTTCTTC. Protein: CASSGLAGGLNEQFF. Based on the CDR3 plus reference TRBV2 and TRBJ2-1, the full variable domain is EPEVTQTPSHQVTQMGQEVILRCVPISNHLYFYWYRQILGQKVEFLVSFYNNEISEKSEIFDDQFSVERPDGSNFTLKIRSTKLEDSAMYFCASSGLAGGLNEQFFGPGTRLTVL.

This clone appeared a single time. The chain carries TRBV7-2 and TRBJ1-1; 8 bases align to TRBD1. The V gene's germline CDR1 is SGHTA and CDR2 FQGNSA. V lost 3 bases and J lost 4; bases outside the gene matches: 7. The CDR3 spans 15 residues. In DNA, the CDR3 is TGTGCCAGCAGCTTTTATCTGACAGGGGCCACTGAAGCTTTCTTT. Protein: CASSFYLTGATEAFF. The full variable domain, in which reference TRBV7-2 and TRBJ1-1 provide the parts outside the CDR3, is GAGVSQSPSNKVTEKGKDVELRCDPISGHTALYWYRQSLGQGLEFLIYFQGNSAPDKSGLPSDRFSAERTGGSVSTLTIQRTQQEDSAVYLCASSFYLTGATEAFFGQGTRLTVV.

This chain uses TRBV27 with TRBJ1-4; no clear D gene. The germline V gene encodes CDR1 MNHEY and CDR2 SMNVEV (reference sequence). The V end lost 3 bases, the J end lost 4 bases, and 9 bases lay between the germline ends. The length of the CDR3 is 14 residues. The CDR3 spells CASSFGQSNEKLFF. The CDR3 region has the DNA TGTGCCAGCAGTTTTGGGCAGAGTAATGAAAAACTGTTTTTT. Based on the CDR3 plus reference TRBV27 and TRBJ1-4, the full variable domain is EAQVTQNPRYLITVTGKKLTVTCSQNMNHEYMSWYRQDPGLGLRQIYYSMNVEVTDKGDVPEGYKVSRKEKRNFPLILESPSPNQTSLYFCASSFGQSNEKLFFGSGTQLSVL.

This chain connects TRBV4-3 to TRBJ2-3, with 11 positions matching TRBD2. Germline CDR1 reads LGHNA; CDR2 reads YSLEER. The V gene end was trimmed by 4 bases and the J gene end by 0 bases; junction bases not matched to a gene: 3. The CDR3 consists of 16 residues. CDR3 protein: CASSRRLAGSTDTQYF. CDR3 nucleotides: TGCGCCAGCAGCCGGCGACTAGCGGGGAGCACAGATACGCAGTATTTT.

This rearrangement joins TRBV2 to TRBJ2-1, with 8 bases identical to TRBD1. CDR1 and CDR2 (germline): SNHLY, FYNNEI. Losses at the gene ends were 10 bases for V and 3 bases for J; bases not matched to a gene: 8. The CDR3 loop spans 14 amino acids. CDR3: CATKQGGRYNEQFF. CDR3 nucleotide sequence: TGTGCCACCAAACAGGGGGGCCGCTACAATGAGCAGTTCTTC.

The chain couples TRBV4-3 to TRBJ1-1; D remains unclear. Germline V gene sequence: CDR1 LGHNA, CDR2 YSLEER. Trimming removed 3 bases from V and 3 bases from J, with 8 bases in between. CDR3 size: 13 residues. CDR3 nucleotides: TGCGCCAGCAGCCAGTCGCGGGACACTGAAGCTTTCTTT. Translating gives CASSQSRDTEAFF.

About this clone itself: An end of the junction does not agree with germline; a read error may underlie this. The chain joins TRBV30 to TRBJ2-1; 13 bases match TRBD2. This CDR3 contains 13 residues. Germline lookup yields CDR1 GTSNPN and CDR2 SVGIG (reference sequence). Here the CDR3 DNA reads TGTGCCTGGAGGGGACTAGCGGGGAGGGAAGGGATCTTC. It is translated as CAWRGLAGREGIF.

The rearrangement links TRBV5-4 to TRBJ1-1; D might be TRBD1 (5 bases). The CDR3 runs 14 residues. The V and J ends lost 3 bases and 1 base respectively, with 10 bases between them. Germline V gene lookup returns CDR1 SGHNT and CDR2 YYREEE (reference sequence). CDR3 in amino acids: CASSSTGQNTEAFF. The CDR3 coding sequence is TGTGCCAGCAGCTCAACAGGACAGAACACTGAAGCTTTCTTT.

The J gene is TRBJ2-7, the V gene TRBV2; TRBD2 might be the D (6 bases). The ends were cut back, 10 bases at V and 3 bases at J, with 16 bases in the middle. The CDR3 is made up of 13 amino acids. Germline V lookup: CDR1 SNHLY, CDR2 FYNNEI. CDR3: CAIMGGLDYEQYF. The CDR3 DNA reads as TGTGCCATTATGGGGGGACTCGACTACGAGCAGTACTTC.

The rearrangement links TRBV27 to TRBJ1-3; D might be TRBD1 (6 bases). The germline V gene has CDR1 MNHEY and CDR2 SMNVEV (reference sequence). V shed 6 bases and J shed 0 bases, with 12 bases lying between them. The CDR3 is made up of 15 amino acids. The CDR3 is CASRAADSSGNTIYF. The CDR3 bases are TGTGCCAGCAGGGCGGCGGACAGCTCTGGAAACACCATATATTTT.

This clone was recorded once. The CDR3 spells CASSETGRREKLFF. CDR3 DNA: TGCGCCAGCAGTGAAACAGGGAGACGGGAAAAACTGTTTTTT. The chain recombines TRBV5-1 with TRBJ1-4; possibly TRBD1 for D (6 bases). The V and J ends lost 5 bases and 8 bases respectively, with 16 bases between them. The CDR3 runs to 14 residues. Per germline, CDR1 SGHRS and CDR2 YFSETQ.